The present T cell receptor beta chain was sequenced within a study of tumor-infiltrating lymphocytes in primary liver carcinoma. The researchers produced TCR beta cDNA from about 510 ng total RNA with a constant-region primer. Three nested multiplex PCR rounds, a slightly modified ARM-PCR, produced the libraries for TCR beta. In the first two PCR rounds, TRBV1-TRBV30 forward primers were paired with a C-beta reverse primer, and each round lasted roughly 10 cycles. TCRdb recomputed calls from the multiplex PCR reads with MiXCR, one row per CDR3 protein. The table shows more than 90,000 distinct CDR3 sequences, with about 70% occurring only once. CDR1 is SQVTM and CDR2 is ANQGSEA in the germline V gene. CDR3 length: 15 residues. The tissue used was unsorted bulk material of about 19-31 mg. RNA and DNA were co-extracted from it with the AllPrep DNA/RNA mini kit.

Input material: liver tumor tissue from sampling region 2. Described subset: tumor region T2, inferior pole. The V gene is TRBV29-1, the J gene TRBJ2-3; TRBD2 might be the D (6 bases). The sequence came from a woman aged 55-69 years with primary liver carcinoma and hepatitis B virus infection. CDR3 sequence: CNATDIGRGADTQYF. The CDR3 nucleotides read TGCAATGCAACCGATATCGGGAGAGGGGCAGATACGCAGTATTTT.